Below, 3 T cell receptor beta chains from the same sample are listed, as sequenced in a study of blood T cell repertoires in COVID-19. Some clones are missing from TCRdb's copy, which holds only in-frame ones; the method was immunoSEQ multiplex PCR. The sample shows 200,000 to 300,000 clones, 75% to 85% of them seen only once. The sequenced sample was peripheral blood. The receptors were sampled from a human donor in a cohort sampled during active COVID-19.

The J gene is TRBJ1-2, the V gene TRBV5-1; 8 nucleotides agree with TRBD1. This CDR3 has 14 residues. J gave up 6 bases and V 2 bases, and 6 bases lay outside the gene matches. CDR1 SGHRS and CDR2 YFSETQ come from the germline V gene. CDR3 residues: CASSFEQGENGYTF. The CDR3 region has the DNA TGCGCCAGCAGCTTTGAACAGGGGGAGAATGGCTACACCTTC.

V usage is TRBV5-1 and J usage is TRBJ2-5; 8 nucleotides line up with TRBD2. The CDR3 is 14 amino acids. J gave up 5 bases and V 6 bases, and 9 bases lay outside the gene matches. The germline CDR1 and CDR2 sequences are SGHRS and YFSETQ. The CDR3 protein is CASMDIAGRETQYF. CDR3 DNA: TGCGCCAGCATGGACATAGCGGGGAGGGAGACCCAGTACTTC.

The V call is TRBV7-2, the J call TRBJ1-3; a possible D gene is TRBD1 (5 bases). The germline V gene encodes CDR1 SGHTA and CDR2 FQGNSA. CDR3 size: 18 residues. Trimming left V 0 bases short and J 0 bases short, with 15 bases between. Written as DNA, the CDR3 is TGTGCCAGCAGCTTAGCAGTGGGGGGGGGACGCTCTGGAAACACCATATATTTT. This codes for CASSLAVGGGRSGNTIYF.